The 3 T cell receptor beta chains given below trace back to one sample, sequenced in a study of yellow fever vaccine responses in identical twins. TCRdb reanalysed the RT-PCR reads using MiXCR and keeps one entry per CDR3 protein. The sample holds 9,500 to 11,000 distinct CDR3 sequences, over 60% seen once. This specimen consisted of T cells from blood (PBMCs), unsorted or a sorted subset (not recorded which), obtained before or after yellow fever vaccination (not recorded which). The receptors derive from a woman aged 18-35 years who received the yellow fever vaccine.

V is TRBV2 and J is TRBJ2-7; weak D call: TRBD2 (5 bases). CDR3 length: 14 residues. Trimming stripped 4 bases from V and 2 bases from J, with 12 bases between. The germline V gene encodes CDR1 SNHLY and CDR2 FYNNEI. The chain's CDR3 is CASSVERVPYEQYV. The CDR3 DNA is TGTGCCAGCAGTGTTGAGAGGGTGCCCTACGAGCAGTACGTC.

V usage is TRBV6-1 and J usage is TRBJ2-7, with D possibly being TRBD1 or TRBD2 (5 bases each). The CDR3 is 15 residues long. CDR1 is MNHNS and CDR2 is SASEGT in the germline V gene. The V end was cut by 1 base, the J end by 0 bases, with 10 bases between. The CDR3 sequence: CASSEVGDVSYEQYF. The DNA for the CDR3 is TGTGCCAGCAGTGAAGTGGGGGACGTCTCCTACGAGCAGTACTTC.

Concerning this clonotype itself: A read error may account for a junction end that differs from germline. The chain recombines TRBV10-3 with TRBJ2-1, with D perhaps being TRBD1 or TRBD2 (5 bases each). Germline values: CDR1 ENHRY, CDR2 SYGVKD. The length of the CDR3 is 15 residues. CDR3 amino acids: CAIRESGTWVDEQFF. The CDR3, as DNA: TGTGCCATCAGGGAGTCCGGGACCTGGGTTGATGAGCAGTTCTTC.